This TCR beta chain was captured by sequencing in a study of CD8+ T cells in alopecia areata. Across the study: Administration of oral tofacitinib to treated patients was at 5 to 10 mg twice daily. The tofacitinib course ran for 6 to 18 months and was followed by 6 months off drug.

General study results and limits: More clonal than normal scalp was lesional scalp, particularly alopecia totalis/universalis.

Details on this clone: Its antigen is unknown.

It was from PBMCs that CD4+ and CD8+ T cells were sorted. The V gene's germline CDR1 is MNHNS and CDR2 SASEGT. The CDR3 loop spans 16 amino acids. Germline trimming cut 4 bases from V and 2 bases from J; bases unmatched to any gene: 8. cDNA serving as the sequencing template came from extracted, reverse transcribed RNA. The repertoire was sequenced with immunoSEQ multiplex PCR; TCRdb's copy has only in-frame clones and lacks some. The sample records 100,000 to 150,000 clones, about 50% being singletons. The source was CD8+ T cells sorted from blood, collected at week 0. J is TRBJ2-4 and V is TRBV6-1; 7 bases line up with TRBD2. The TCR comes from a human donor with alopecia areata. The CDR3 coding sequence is TGTGCCAGCAGTGGGGGACTACCTTATACCAAAAACATTCAGTACTTC. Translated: CASSGGLPYTKNIQYF.